There are many counts of the clone carrying this T cell receptor (beta chain). Its specificity is unknown. TCRdb re-called the reads through MiXCR, storing one row per CDR3 protein. The sample lists fewer than 900,000 distinct CDR3 sequences; around 29% were seen once. V lost 2 bases and J 6 bases, leaving 5 bases between the germline ends. The CDR3 is made up of 11 amino acids. Germline values: CDR1 SNHLY, CDR2 FYNNEI. The sample originates from a study of T cell repertoires in cytomegalovirus infection. General study findings and limits: Ex vivo, HLA-C-restricted CMV-specific TCR beta clonotypes prevailed over the rest of the response. Public TCR beta family frequency separated CMV-and-HLA carriers, including in an independent cohort.

The genes are TRBV2 and TRBJ2-7; the D gene is possibly TRBD2 (5 bases). This material consisted of cultured CD8+ T cells from PBMCs, taken from culture after CMV antigen stimulation. The receptor's source is a human donor in good health (CMV status not recorded). Some clones in this sample may be carry-over from other donors' samples. The CDR3 reads CASSERGEQYF. As DNA, the CDR3 is TGTGCCAGCAGTGAACGGGGCGAGCAGTACTTC.